A selection of T cell receptor beta chains follows, all from one sample in a study of CD8+ T cells in alopecia areata. Generated by immunoSEQ multiplex PCR, the TCRdb table keeps only in-frame clones and is missing some. The repertoire holds about 250,000 clones, with roughly two thirds as singletons. This specimen was CD4+ T cells sorted from blood, taken at week 0. Receptor source: a human donor with alopecia areata. Each CDR3 is given with its conserved first and last residue. A D gene is named only where the DNA matches it firmly. Clone size is shown for a subset of rows, as once, few, many or a class of expanded clone.

d_call	clone_size	v_call	cdr3_length	j_call	cdr3_aa	cdr3_nt
.	.	TRBV7-2	12	TRBJ1-2	CASSLDSYGYTF	TGTGCCAGCAGCTTGGACAGCTATGGCTACACCTTC
.	.	TRBV9	12	TRBJ1-2	CASSVDGFGYTF	TGTGCCAGCAGCGTAGATGGGTTTGGCTACACCTTC
.	.	TRBV29-1	13	TRBJ2-7	CSVGRGRPYEQYF	TGCAGCGTTGGCAGGGGGAGGCCCTACGAGCAGTACTTC
.	.	TRBV2	13	TRBJ2-7	CASRDEWQGKQYF	TGTGCCAGCAGGGATGAGTGGCAGGGAAAGCAGTACTTC
.	.	TRBV5-1	13	TRBJ1-6	CASSLDGNSPLHF	TGCGCCAGCAGCTTGGACGGGAATTCACCCCTCCACTTT
.	.	TRBV6-5	15	TRBJ2-6	CASSYSGRGANVLTF	TGTGCCAGCAGTTACTCAGGGCGCGGGGCCAACGTCCTGACTTTC
.	.	TRBV30	10	TRBJ1-2	CAWRQDGYTF	TGTGCCTGGAGGCAGGATGGCTACACCTTC
TRBD1	.	TRBV7-2	16	TRBJ2-7	CATATPPGQGAWEQYF	TGTGCCACCGCGACCCCACCGGGACAGGGGGCCTGGGAGCAGTACTTC
TRBD2	.	TRBV7-3	15	TRBJ2-2	CASRQRSSGTGELFF	TGTGCCAGCAGACAAAGGTCTAGCGGGACCGGGGAGCTGTTTTTT
.	.	TRBV7-9	14	TRBJ2-5	CASSFGSLQETQYF	TGTGCCAGCAGCTTCGGCAGCCTCCAAGAGACCCAGTACTTC
TRBD2	.	TRBV29-1	14	TRBJ2-3	CSAPIAGGTDTQYF	TGCAGCGCCCCAATAGCGGGGGGCACAGATACGCAGTATTTT
TRBD1	few	TRBV4-3	15	TRBJ1-6	CASSQEGQGYSPLHF	TGCGCCAGCAGCCAAGAAGGACAGGGGTACTCACCCCTCCACTTT
.	.	TRBV5-6	13	TRBJ1-6	CASSSGGLSPLHF	TGTGCCAGCAGTTCCGGTGGGCTGTCACCCCTCCACTTT
TRBD1	.	TRBV30	14	TRBJ2-7	CAWRKDRGPYEQYF	TGTGCCTGGAGGAAGGACAGGGGGCCCTACGAGCAGTACTTC
.	.	TRBV27	14	TRBJ2-3	CASSLGGARDTQYF	TGTGCCAGCAGTTTAGGGGGGGCGAGAGATACGCAGTATTTT
.	.	TRBV29-1	16	TRBJ1-1	CSVANRGWGATTEAFF	TGCAGCGTCGCCAACAGAGGGTGGGGAGCGACGACTGAAGCTTTCTTT
.	.	TRBV10-3	12	TRBJ2-2	CAISGGTGELFF	TGTGCCATCTCCGGGGGAACCGGGGAGCTGTTTTTT
.	.	TRBV4-2	18	TRBJ1-3	CASSQEGTGPRSGNTIYF	TGTGCCAGCAGCCAAGAGGGTACAGGGCCCCGCTCTGGAAACACCATATATTTT
.	.	TRBV28	18	TRBJ2-3	CASSSSGNLAFVADTQYF	TGTGCCAGCAGCTCCTCAGGGAACCTAGCGTTTGTAGCAGATACGCAGTATTTT
.	.	TRBV29-1	12	TRBJ2-7	CSVVTHSYEQYF	TGCAGCGTTGTAACGCACTCCTACGAGCAGTACTTC
TRBD2	.	TRBV9	17	TRBJ2-3	CASSVDPAGLSTDTQYF	TGTGCCAGCAGCGTAGACCCAGCGGGGTTAAGCACAGATACGCAGTATTTT
.	few	TRBV5-6	12	TRBJ2-5	CASSIFQETQYF	TGTGCCAGCAGCATCTTCCAAGAGACCCAGTACTTC
TRBD1	.	TRBV7-7	14	TRBJ2-7	CASSSGQGSREQYF	TGTGCTAGCAGCTCCGGACAGGGTTCACGGGAGCAGTACTTC
TRBD1	.	TRBV7-2	15	TRBJ1-6	CASSSSGGANSPLHF	TGTGCCAGCAGCTCCTCAGGGGGGGCGAATTCACCCCTCCACTTT
TRBD1	.	TRBV5-1	14	TRBJ2-6	CARLDRETANVLTF	TGCGCCAGGTTGGACAGGGAAACGGCCAACGTCCTGACTTTC
TRBD1	.	TRBV30	15	TRBJ2-5	CAWTSLTGGAATQYF	TGTGCCTGGACCTCCCTAACAGGGGGCGCCGCGACCCAGTACTTC
.	.	TRBV15	14	TRBJ1-5	CATSTRQGNQPQHF	TGTGCCACCAGCACAAGGCAGGGCAATCAGCCCCAGCATTTT
.	.	TRBV19	12	TRBJ1-2	CASSTVGYGYTF	TGTGCCAGTAGTACGGTGGGCTATGGCTACACCTTC
.	.	TRBV11-2	14	TRBJ1-1	CASSPWRSNTEAFF	TGTGCCAGCAGCCCTTGGAGGTCGAACACTGAAGCTTTCTTT
TRBD1	.	TRBV5-1	14	TRBJ2-5	CASSSGGAEETQYF	TGCGCCAGCAGCTCAGGGGGCGCCGAGGAGACCCAGTACTTC
.	.	TRBV19	16	TRBJ1-2	CASSSQLRGGTYGYTF	TGTGCCAGTAGTTCACAACTCAGGGGCGGAACTTATGGCTACACCTTC
.	.	TRBV5-6	11	TRBJ2-5	CASSLEETQYF	TGTGCCAGCAGCTTGGAGGAGACCCAGTACTTC
.	.	TRBV15	13	TRBJ1-2	CATSRSGQIGYTF	TGTGCCACCAGCAGATCCGGACAAATTGGCTACACCTTC
.	.	TRBV30	13	TRBJ2-7	CAWRARVAYEQYF	TGTGCCTGGAGGGCCCGCGTAGCCTACGAGCAGTACTTC
.	.	TRBV2	16	TRBJ2-6	CASRGTGRSGANVLTF	TGTGCCAGCAGGGGGACCGGACGCTCTGGGGCCAACGTCCTGACTTTC
.	.	TRBV30	13	TRBJ2-7	CAWRPPSSYEQYF	TGTGCCTGGAGGCCGCCAAGCTCCTACGAGCAGTACTTC
.	.	TRBV11-2	13	TRBJ2-7	CASSRRRSYEQYF	TGTGCCAGCAGCCGGCGGCGTTCCTACGAGCAGTACTTC
TRBD1	once	TRBV7-9	14	TRBJ2-3	CASSMDRGTDTQYF	TGTGCCAGCAGCATGGACAGGGGCACAGATACGCAGTATTTT
TRBD2	.	TRBV11-1	17	TRBJ2-2	CASSLFGLAGNTGELFF	TGTGCCAGCAGCCTATTCGGACTAGCGGGGAACACCGGGGAGCTGTTTTTT
TRBD1	.	TRBV7-8	15	TRBJ2-5	CASSVKTGGAETQYF	TGTGCCAGCAGCGTTAAGACAGGGGGCGCAGAGACCCAGTACTTC